This T cell receptor (beta chain) was identified in a study of T cells in Graves' hyperthyroidism and ophthalmopathy. Amplified TCR beta CDR3 regions came from RNA transcripts. The study used the HTBI primer set for a first-round RT-PCR of the TCR CDR3. Via MiXCR, TCRdb re-called the multiplex PCR reads, giving one row per CDR3 protein. The sample gives about 380,000 distinct CDR3 sequences, roughly 14% of which show up once; 20% is in the top ten. The sample consisted of blood. The TCR comes from a young man with Graves' hyperthyroidism that later progressed to Graves' ophthalmopathy.

This CDR3 reads CASSFSENTGELFF. CDR3 nucleotide sequence: TGTGCCAGCAGCTTTTCTGAGAACACCGGGGAGCTGTTTTTT. The V and J genes are TRBV5-5 and TRBJ2-2; D is unclear. The length of the CDR3 is 14 residues. The V gene's germline CDR1 is SGHKS and CDR2 YYEKEE (reference sequence). Trimming removed 2 bases at V and 1 base at J, with 6 bases between.